This entry lists 13 T cell receptor beta chains sequenced from one sample in a study of circulating and synovial CD4+ cells in juvenile arthritis. The repertoire was sequenced with immunoSEQ multiplex PCR; TCRdb's copy has only in-frame clones and lacks some. The repertoire holds 25,000 to 35,000 clones, with 85% to 95% as singletons. The sample comprised CD4+ T cells from blood. These receptors came from a human donor with juvenile idiopathic arthritis.

The chain has TRBV7-6 and TRBJ2-2, with 7 bases that match TRBD2. This CDR3 is 15 amino acids long. Germline CDR1 and CDR2: SGHVS and FNYEAQ. V lost 1 base, J lost 3 bases, and 2 bases stayed unmatched. CDR3 bases: TGTGCCAGCAGCTTAGAGGGGAGGGACACCGGGGAGCTGTTTTTT. Translated: CASSLEGRDTGELFF.

CDR3 residues: CASSRPGLAAPVNEQFF. The CDR3 DNA follows: TGTGCCAGCAGCCGACCAGGACTAGCGGCACCAGTCAATGAGCAGTTCTTC. The rearrangement joins TRBV11-2 to TRBJ2-1; 10 nucleotides line up with TRBD2. This CDR3 region has 17 residues. V lost 5 bases, J lost 6 bases, and 13 bases stayed unmatched. Looked up from germline, CDR1 is SGHAT and CDR2 is FQNNGV. The complete variable domain, with remaining parts taken from reference TRBV11-2 and TRBJ2-1, reads EAGVAQSPRYKIIEKRQSVAFWCNPISGHATLYWYQQILGQGPKLLIQFQNNGVVDDSQLPKDRFSAERLKGVDSTLKIQPAKLEDSAVYLCASSRPGLAAPVNEQFFGPGTRLTVL.

This clone was counted once. V usage is TRBV2 and J usage is TRBJ2-2, with D perhaps TRBD1 (5 bases). The CDR3 totals 14 residues. Per germline, CDR1 SNHLY and CDR2 FYNNEI. V was pared by 4 bases and J by 6 bases, with 12 bases between. CDR3 in DNA: TGTGCCAGCAGTGTAGAAGGGGTGCCCGGGGAGCTGTTTTTT. Its protein is CASSVEGVPGELFF.

The V call is TRBV7-9, the J call TRBJ1-2, with D possibly being TRBD1 (6 bases). The CDR3 covers 14 residues. V shed 5 bases and J shed 7 bases, with 17 bases lying between them. Germline V lookup: CDR1 SEHNR, CDR2 FQNEAQ (reference sequence). CDR3: CASSLQGGFGGYTF. CDR3 nucleotide sequence: TGTGCCAGCAGCCTACAGGGTGGTTTCGGTGGCTACACCTTC.

The gene calls are TRBV7-3 and TRBJ2-1; 9 nucleotides match TRBD2. V shed 0 bases and J 5 bases; nucleotides not matched to a gene: 8. CDR3 length: 17 amino acids. CDR1 and CDR2 from the germline V gene are SGHTA and FQGTGA. The CDR3 DNA reads as TGTGCCAGCAGCTTAACGGCGGGAGGGCCTAGGAACAATGAGCAGTTCTTC. It yields the protein CASSLTAGGPRNNEQFF.

The chain couples TRBV28 to TRBJ2-7; D perhaps matches TRBD2 (6 bases). V shed 3 bases and J shed 3 bases, with 15 bases lying between them. CDR1 and CDR2 from the germline V gene are MDHEN and SYDVKM. The CDR3 extends over 15 amino acids. This chain's CDR3 is CASSFQGLGIYEQYF. Written as DNA, the CDR3 is TGTGCCAGCAGTTTCCAGGGACTCGGGATCTACGAGCAGTACTTC.

CDR3: CASSSLAGLYEQYF. The CDR3 DNA sequence: TGTGCCAGCAGTTCTCTAGCGGGGCTCTACGAGCAGTACTTC. J is TRBJ2-7 and V is TRBV28; 9 nucleotides align to TRBD2. Germline lookup yields CDR1 MDHEN and CDR2 SYDVKM. The CDR3 is 14 amino acids. V was pared by 4 bases and J by 3 bases, with 4 bases of the junction left unmatched.

This clone was seen a few times. The V gene is TRBV21-1, the J gene TRBJ2-2; the listed D gene, TRBD2, was not tested against the DNA. TRBV21-1 is listed as a pseudogene. The CDR3 is made up of 16 amino acids. CDR3 nucleotides: TGTGCCAGCAGCAAGAGGCGGGAGCGATTTCCCGGGGAGCTGTTTTTT. Translating it yields CASSKRRERFPGELFF.

This clone was found a few times. The chain combines TRBV7-9 with TRBJ2-5; perhaps TRBD2 as D (6 bases). The CDR3 has 14 residues. Germline values: CDR1 SEHNR, CDR2 FQNEAQ (reference sequence). Trimming cost V 5 bases and J 4 bases, with 14 bases left between them. The CDR3 here is CASSLGAGTETQYF. CDR3 in DNA: TGTGCCAGCAGCCTTGGGGCGGGGACAGAGACCCAGTACTTC.

V is TRBV28 and J is TRBJ2-5, with D possibly TRBD1 on 7 matching bases. Germline V gene lookup returns CDR1 MDHEN and CDR2 SYDVKM. Trimming shortened V by 5 bases and J by 5 bases, and 18 bases separated the two germline ends. There are 15 residues in the CDR3. The CDR3 region is CASSPLAGGGETQYF. CDR3 nucleotide sequence: TGTGCCAGCAGTCCACTCGCAGGGGGAGGCGAGACCCAGTACTTC.

The gene calls are TRBV28 and TRBJ1-2; 7 bases are a match to TRBD1. Germline values: CDR1 MDHEN, CDR2 SYDVKM. CDR3 length: 14 residues. The ends lost 5 bases at V and 6 bases at J; junction bases unmatched: 9. CDR3 loop: CASSPPTGRHGYTF. The CDR3 region has the DNA TGTGCCAGCAGTCCGCCGACAGGGCGGCATGGCTACACCTTC.

The chain employs TRBV19 and TRBJ2-5; 7 nucleotides align to TRBD1. The J segment lost 9 bases and the V segment lost 4 bases, leaving 11 bases of the junction unmatched. The CDR3 loop spans 14 amino acids. The germline CDR1 and CDR2 sequences are LNHDA and SQIVND (reference sequence). CDR3 nucleotides: TGTGCCAGTAGTACGGGACAGCCGATCGGGGCCCAGTACTTC. Its translation: CASSTGQPIGAQYF.

To note about this clone: A junction boundary mismatches the germline segment, possibly from a read error. This chain links TRBV7-2 with TRBJ1-2; 8 bases line up with TRBD1. The CDR3 is 14 amino acids. Germline V gives CDR1 SGHTA, CDR2 FQGNSA. The CDR3 nucleotides are TGTGCCAGCAGTTTAGGACAGGGAAACTATGGCTACACCTTC. Translating gives CASSLGQGNYGYTF.